This T cell receptor beta chain was found in a study of T cell changes during pregnancy in multiple sclerosis. The data were produced by immunoSEQ multiplex PCR, yet TCRdb's version contains in-frame clones alone and is incomplete. Of 35,000 to 50,000 clones listed, 90% are singletons. V lost 3 bases to trimming and J lost 1 base, with 15 bases between them. The CDR3 has 16 amino acids. The germline V gene encodes CDR1 KGHSH and CDR2 LQKENI. This material consisted of peripheral blood, taken in the second trimester of pregnancy. The rearrangement joins TRBV18 to TRBJ1-1; D unclear. The TCR comes from a female donor in good health, enrolled as a control in a pregnancy study. Written as DNA, the CDR3 is TGTGCCAGCTCACCCCCAACCGAGTTTCGGAACACTGAAGCTTTCTTT. Translated, it gives CASSPPTEFRNTEAFF.